The 11 T cell receptor beta chains given below trace back to one sample, sequenced in a study of CD8+CD57+ T cells in acquired aplastic anemia listed by TCRdb under 2018. Expansion of CD8+CD57+ cells had been shown by flow cytometry in the patients chosen for sequencing. The run used an Illumina HiSeq 2000. Profiling of TCR beta VDJ combinations and CDR3 sequences used genomic DNA as the template. The public reads were quality trimmed at Q25 with fastp and then assembled into clones with MiXCR by TCRdb, keeping productive beta chains. Duplicate CDR3 protein sequences are folded into a single record with the most common DNA and genes. In this sample the table shows hundreds of thousands of distinct CDR3 sequences, about a third of which occur a single time. Approximately 0.82% of the sample lies in the top ten. Input material: sorted CD4+, CD8+, or CD8+CD57+ T cells (not recorded which) from PBMCs. These receptors all come from a human donor with aplastic anemia.

The chain joins TRBV20-1 to TRBJ1-2; maybe TRBD1 (6 bases). CDR3 length equals 15 residues. Germline V gene lookup returns CDR1 DFQATT and CDR2 SNEGSKA (reference sequence). Trimming cost V 4 bases and J 8 bases, with 23 bases left between them. The chain's CDR3 is CSAISLNRASGGYTF. In DNA, the CDR3 is TGCAGTGCTATAAGCCTTAACAGGGCGTCGGGAGGCTACACCTTC.

This clonotype has more than one count but fewer than ten. This chain connects TRBV11-2 to TRBJ2-3, with 8 bases lining up with TRBD2. CDR3 size: 15 residues. Germline CDR1 reads SGHAT; CDR2 reads FQNNGV. After removal of 5 bases from V and 8 bases from J, the junction contained 12 bases not matched to a gene. This CDR3 reads CASSQPRSGGGTQYF. The DNA for the CDR3 is TGTGCCAGCAGCCAACCCAGAAGCGGGGGCGGTACGCAGTATTTT.

V is TRBV7-9 and J is TRBJ1-1, with D possibly matching TRBD1 (5 bases). The CDR3 totals 15 residues. Germline values: CDR1 SEHNR, CDR2 FQNEAQ (reference sequence). V lost 5 bases and J 4 bases, leaving 17 bases between the germline ends. The CDR3 DNA sequence: TGTGCCAGCAGCCAACAGCGGGGGTTGGGCACTGAAGCTTTCTTT. It is translated as CASSQQRGLGTEAFF.

The chain has TRBV25-1 and TRBJ2-6, with 7 bases lining up with TRBD2. V lost 6 bases, J lost 4 bases, and 18 bases stayed unmatched. Germline CDR1 reads MGHDK; CDR2 reads SYGVNS. The CDR3 has 19 residues. DNA for the CDR3: TGTGCCAGCAGCATCCGCCGCTTAGCGGGCGACACCGGGGCCAACGTCCTGACTTTC. Protein product: CASSIRRLAGDTGANVLTF.

The chain employs TRBV5-5 and TRBJ1-1, with D possibly being TRBD1 (6 bases). Germline CDR1 SGHKS, CDR2 YYEKEE (reference sequence). CDR3 size: 15 residues. V lost 1 base and J 4 bases, leaving 14 bases between the germline ends. The CDR3 DNA follows: TGTGCCAGCAGCTTGTACCAGGGGATAGGCACTGAAGCTTTCTTT. Protein product: CASSLYQGIGTEAFF.

This clonotype has more than one count but fewer than ten. The chain employs TRBV4-1 and TRBJ2-7; 12 nucleotides agree with TRBD1. V gave up 0 bases and J gave up 2 bases; unmatched junction bases: 5. In germline, CDR1 is MGHRA, CDR2 YSYEKL. This CDR3 has 17 residues. The CDR3 region is CASSQDRDRGQAYEQYF. In DNA, the CDR3 is TGCGCCAGCAGCCAAGACAGGGACAGGGGGCAGGCCTACGAGCAGTACTTC.

V gene TRBV25-1 combines with J gene TRBJ1-2; TRBD1 might be the D (5 bases). CDR1 and CDR2 from the germline V gene are MGHDK and SYGVNS. This CDR3 is 15 amino acids long. Trimming pared 1 base from V and 6 bases from J, leaving 15 bases between. DNA of the CDR3: TGTGCCAGCAGTGAATCCCCGGGGCGCCAGGATGGCTACACCTTC. Translated, it gives CASSESPGRQDGYTF.

This clonotype was seen ten or more times. This chain connects TRBV7-6 to TRBJ1-5, with TRBD1 matching 8 bases. Germline CDR1 is SGHVS and CDR2 is FNYEAQ. CDR3 length: 15 residues. The J segment lost 4 bases and the V segment lost 4 bases, leaving 6 bases of the junction unmatched. The CDR3 DNA sequence: TGTGCCAGCAGCTCAGGGACAGGCAGGAATCAGCCCCAGCATTTT. Its protein is CASSSGTGRNQPQHF.

As for this clonotype: This may be a read error, as it is one base from a much larger clone. The chain uses TRBV7-2 and TRBJ2-7, with D possibly TRBD2 on 5 matching bases. V was shortened by 4 bases and J by 6 bases, with 16 bases between the two germline ends. Germline CDR1 SGHTA, CDR2 FQGNSA. The CDR3 consists of 14 residues. CDR3 in amino acids: CASSSSAVRGEQYF. In nucleotides, the CDR3 is TGTGCCAGCAGCTCCTCAGCGGTGAGAGGCGAGCAGTACTTC.

This clonotype was observed many times. V gene TRBV7-2 combines with J gene TRBJ1-6, with D possibly being TRBD1 (5 bases). Germline CDR1 is SGHTA and CDR2 is FQGNSA. V lost 5 bases to trimming and J lost 8 bases, with 16 bases between them. The CDR3 runs to 15 residues. The CDR3 sequence: CASSPGTSEYSPLHF. The CDR3, as DNA: TGTGCCAGCAGCCCAGGGACGTCTGAGTATTCACCCCTCCACTTT.

This clonotype was detected only a few times. The chain links TRBV6-1 to TRBJ2-2; the D gene could be TRBD1 or TRBD2 (5 bases each). The CDR3 has 14 amino acids. Trimming stripped 7 bases from V and 2 bases from J, with 11 bases between. Germline CDR1 MNHNS, CDR2 SASEGT. CDR3 DNA sequence: TGTGCCAGCAAACGGGACGGTAACACCGGGGAGCTGTTTTTT. Translating it yields CASKRDGNTGELFF.